Many counts were recorded for the clone carrying this TCR beta chain. Its target is not known. This sample is part of a study of T cells in Graves' hyperthyroidism and ophthalmopathy. With a duration under 2 months, the hyperthyroidism was newly diagnosed in patients aged 18 to 65. Uncontrolled infection, other autoimmune disease, pregnancy or lactation barred patients from enrollment. Amplified TCR beta CDR3 regions derived from RNA transcripts. TCR CDR3 regions were first amplified by RT-PCR with HTBI primers. A single record per CDR3 protein comes from TCRdb applying MiXCR to the multiplex PCR reads. The sample lists some 200,000 distinct CDR3 sequences, approximately 16% seen once, with 53% in the top ten. Study findings and constraints: For ophthalmopathy, model prediction preceded onset by a median roughly 5.9 months.

The V and J ends lost 5 bases and 1 base respectively, with 11 bases between them. CDR3 length: 14 residues. In germline, CDR1 is SGHAT, CDR2 FQDESV (reference sequence). The material sequenced was blood. This TCR derives from a woman aged 50 to 60 with Graves' hyperthyroidism. The chain has TRBV11-1 and TRBJ1-1; D not resolved. The CDR3 sequence: CASSASFKNTEAFF. In DNA form, the CDR3 reads TGTGCCAGCAGCGCCTCCTTCAAGAACACTGAAGCTTTCTTT.